This T cell receptor beta chain was identified during a study of T cells in women clearing cervical HPV infection. Study details: Controls gave blood once infection was undetectable; cases at lesion identification. Study results and limitations: Cases and controls were distinguished at AUC about 0.86 by richness and V genes. Cases carried less TRBV6-7 than controls: around 0.11% versus 0.15%.

Per germline, CDR1 SGHKS and CDR2 YYEKEE (reference sequence). This CDR3 is 15 amino acids long. V lost 3 bases, J lost 0 bases, and 5 bases stayed unmatched. As for this clone: Its antigen is unknown. The CDR3 end lies 3 residues beyond the end of the read and is filled in from the germline J gene.

Only in-frame clones appear in the TCRdb table, and some are missing; sequencing was by immunoSEQ multiplex PCR. Its table lists under 50,000 clones. The receptor was isolated from a woman aged 18 to 69 with a cervical HPV16 infection that either progressed to CIN3+ or cleared (not recorded which). The rearrangement joins TRBV5-5 to TRBJ2-7; 8 bases match TRBD1. Sequencing was carried out using blood buffy coat. The part of the CDR3 DNA that was read is TGTGCCAGCAGCTCCGACAGGGGAATCTCCTACGAG. The encoded protein is CASSSDRGISYE. The entire CDR3 reads CASSSDRGISYEQYF.